The clone carrying this T cell receptor (beta chain) was seen a few times. The data stem from a study of Graves' ophthalmopathy and Graves' hyperthyroidism. TCR beta CDR3 regions were amplified from RNA transcripts. HTBI primers were employed in first-round RT-PCR, then a second-round multiplex PCR followed. TCRdb re-called the multiplex PCR reads with MiXCR, one entry per CDR3 protein. The table records a few hundred thousand distinct CDR3 sequences, over 20% of them present only once. Germline V gene lookup returns CDR1 DFQATT and CDR2 SNEGSKA (reference sequence). The CDR3 is 15 amino acids. With 0 bases removed from V and 6 bases from J, the gap between germline ends came to 15 bases.

The sequence derives from a woman aged 18-30 years with stable Graves' hyperthyroidism. The V call is TRBV20-1, the J call TRBJ1-5; weak D call: TRBD1 (5 bases). Sequenced: peripheral blood. The CDR3 sequence is CSARDPQRGAQPQHF. In DNA form, the CDR3 reads TGCAGTGCTAGAGATCCGCAGAGGGGTGCTCAGCCCCAGCATTTT.